Listed here are 23 T cell receptor beta chains from one sample, sequenced in a study of cytomegalovirus exposure and HLA in healthy donors. PCR used 60 Vbeta primers and 13 Jbeta primers. TCRdb keeps only in-frame clones here, not all; method: immunoSEQ multiplex PCR. The table for this sample gives about 77,000 clones. Material: PBMCs. These receptors all come from a man aged 45-65 years in good health and CMV-seropositive.

J is TRBJ1-4 and V is TRBV18; D remains unclear. V lost 0 bases, J lost 5 bases, and 7 bases lay in between. Germline V CDR1 and CDR2: KGHSH, LQKENI. This CDR3 contains 14 residues. CDR3 loop: CASSPPGANEKLFF. In DNA, the CDR3 is TGTGCCAGCTCACCACCCGGAGCGAATGAAAAACTGTTTTTT. Looking up the rest from reference TRBV18 and TRBJ1-4 gives the full variable domain: NAGVMQNPRHLVRRRGQEARLRCSPMKGHSHVYWYRQLPEEGLKFMVYLQKENIIDESGMPKERFSAEFPKEGPSILRIQQVVRGDSAAYFCASSPPGANEKLFFGSGTQLSVL.

The chain employs TRBV6-5 and TRBJ1-3, with 8 bases matching TRBD1. Germline trimming cut 8 bases from V and 2 bases from J; bases unmatched to any gene: 8. Germline assignment: CDR1 MNHEY and CDR2 SVGAGI. The CDR3 is 15 residues long. This CDR3 is CASGGRTGPGNTIYF. CDR3 DNA: TGTGCCAGCGGTGGAAGGACAGGGCCTGGAAACACCATATATTTT.

V is TRBV4-2 and J is TRBJ1-1, with 9 bases aligning to TRBD1. With V trimmed by 5 bases and J by 5 bases, 6 bases remained unmatched. CDR1 and CDR2 from the germline V gene are LGHNA and YNFKEQ. The CDR3 length is 14 residues. The CDR3 DNA reads as TGTGCCAGCAGCGACAGGGGGGGGGTGACTGAAGCTTTCTTT. As protein: CASSDRGGVTEAFF.

The chain has TRBV6-5 and TRBJ2-3; no reliable D call. The length of the CDR3 is 13 residues. V lost 5 bases and J 4 bases, leaving 10 bases between the germline ends. The germline gives CDR1 MNHEY, CDR2 SVGAGI. The CDR3 loop reads CASSHPGADTQYF. CDR3 bases: TGTGCCAGCAGTCACCCCGGAGCAGATACGCAGTATTTT.

V is TRBV30 and J is TRBJ1-3; 7 bases are a match to TRBD1. V gave up 3 bases and J gave up 0 bases; unmatched junction bases: 5. Per the germline V gene, CDR1 is GTSNPN and CDR2 is SVGIG (reference sequence). This CDR3 is built from 15 residues. The CDR3 nucleotides read TGTGCCTGGAGGGACAGGTTCCTCTCTGGAAACACCATATATTTT. This encodes CAWRDRFLSGNTIYF.

The rearrangement links TRBV19 to TRBJ2-1; 9 nucleotides agree with TRBD2. CDR3 length: 14 amino acids. Unmatched junction bases numbered 4, after V lost 4 bases and J lost 6 bases. Germline CDR1 is LNHDA and CDR2 is SQIVND (reference sequence). Written as DNA, the CDR3 is TGTGCCAGTAGTACGACTAGCGGCGTCAATGAGCAGTTCTTC. It codes for CASSTTSGVNEQFF.

CDR3 residues: CAIRQGAGELFF. CDR3 DNA sequence: TGTGCCATAAGACAGGGGGCCGGGGAGCTGTTTTTT. This rearrangement joins TRBV6-1 to TRBJ2-2, with TRBD1 matching 9 bases. Germline V gene lookup returns CDR1 MNHNS and CDR2 SASEGT. CDR3 length: 12 residues. The ends lost 10 bases at V and 6 bases at J; junction bases unmatched: 3.

V usage is TRBV4-1 and J usage is TRBJ1-4, with 9 bases matching TRBD1. This CDR3 has 15 amino acids. Trimming at V came to 0 bases and at J to 12 bases, leaving 8 bases not matched to a gene. CDR1 and CDR2 (germline): MGHRA, YSYEKL. The CDR3 region is CASSQDTGGLGELFF. The CDR3, as DNA: TGCGCCAGCAGCCAAGATACAGGGGGCCTAGGAGAACTGTTTTTT.

This chain joins TRBV9 and TRBJ2-7, with TRBD2 matching over 11 bases. Germline lookup yields CDR1 SGDLS and CDR2 YYNGEE. The ends lost 3 bases at V and 1 base at J; junction bases unmatched: 3. The CDR3 is 15 amino acids. For the CDR3, the DNA is TGTGCCAGCAGCGCGGGGACTAGCGGTTCCTACGAGCAGTACTTC. It specifies CASSAGTSGSYEQYF.

The chain has TRBV7-8 and TRBJ1-1; 7 bases map to TRBD1. Germline V gene lookup returns CDR1 SGHVS and CDR2 FQNEAQ. V was clipped by 5 bases and J by 0 bases; unmatched bases: 3. The CDR3 spans 14 residues. The CDR3 coding sequence is TGTGCCAGCAGCCGACAGGGCATGAACACTGAAGCTTTCTTT. This codes for CASSRQGMNTEAFF.

V usage is TRBV6-5 and J usage is TRBJ2-3; TRBD2 agrees at 9 bases. Losses at the gene ends were 5 bases for V and 1 base for J; bases not matched to a gene: 4. The CDR3 sequence is 15 residues long. In germline, CDR1 is MNHEY, CDR2 SVGAGI. The CDR3 bases are TGTGCCAGCAGTCCCGCGGGGGGGGGCACAGATACGCAGTATTTT. This codes for CASSPAGGGTDTQYF.

This chain uses TRBV5-6 with TRBJ1-6; 11 bases are a match to TRBD1. The germline V gene has CDR1 SGHDT and CDR2 YYEEEE. The junction had 14 bases not matched to a gene; V was cut back by 4 bases and J by 14 bases. The CDR3 length is 16 residues. CDR3 in DNA: TGTGCCAGCAGCCCCGGACAGGGGGCCAGCTTTTTGACCCTCCACTTT. Its protein product is CASSPGQGASFLTLHF.

This chain connects TRBV27 to TRBJ1-2; 7 bases agree with TRBD1. V shed 6 bases, J shed 6 bases, and the junction held 4 bases outside the gene matches. This CDR3 has 12 amino acids. Germline lookup yields CDR1 MNHEY and CDR2 SMNVEV (reference sequence). CDR3 amino acids: CASRTGVNGYTF. The DNA for the CDR3 is TGTGCCAGCAGAACAGGGGTTAATGGCTACACCTTC.

The chain couples TRBV7-8 to TRBJ2-7; D is ambiguous. This CDR3 contains 14 residues. Germline V gene lookup returns CDR1 SGHVS and CDR2 FQNEAQ. V was pared by 4 bases and J by 0 bases, with 10 bases between. CDR3 region: CASSSLRSSYEQYF. CDR3 coding DNA: TGTGCCAGCAGCTCCCTAAGGAGCTCCTACGAGCAGTACTTC. The full variable domain, in which reference TRBV7-8 and TRBJ2-7 provide the parts outside the CDR3, is GAGVSQSPRYKVAKRGQDVALRCDPISGHVSLFWYQQALGQGPEFLTYFQNEAQLDKSGLPSDRFFAERPEGSVSTLKIQRTQQEDSAVYLCASSSLRSSYEQYFGPGTRLTVT.

The chain is built from TRBV14 and TRBJ1-3; D is unresolved. Germline CDR1 SGHDN, CDR2 FVKESK. The CDR3 sequence is 17 residues long. V was pared by 0 bases and J by 4 bases, with 16 bases between. The CDR3 nucleotides are TGTGCCAGCAGCCAAGATCCCCCAAGCTTTCGGGGAAACACCATATATTTT. Protein product: CASSQDPPSFRGNTIYF.

This chain links TRBV4-1 with TRBJ1-2; possibly TRBD1 for D (6 bases). Germline-derived CDR1 and CDR2 are MGHRA and YSYEKL. V was pared by 0 bases and J by 2 bases, with 13 bases between. This CDR3 spans 16 amino acids. The CDR3 here is CASSQEVPGQNYGYTF. The DNA for the CDR3 is TGCGCCAGCAGCCAAGAAGTCCCGGGACAAAACTATGGCTACACCTTC.

The chain employs TRBV6-1 and TRBJ1-2, with 9 positions matching TRBD1. The germline CDR1 and CDR2 sequences are MNHNS and SASEGT. V dropped 5 bases and J dropped 0; count of bases not matched to a gene: 4. CDR3 length: 15 residues. CDR3 region: CASSRQGGANYGYTF. The CDR3 nucleotides are TGTGCCAGCAGTAGACAGGGGGGAGCTAACTATGGCTACACCTTC.

V gene TRBV6-6 combines with J gene TRBJ2-7; D perhaps matches TRBD2 (6 bases). The ends were cut back, 0 bases at V and 0 bases at J, with 9 bases in the middle. This CDR3 has 15 amino acids. Germline V CDR1 and CDR2: MNHNY, SVGAGI (reference sequence). CDR3 protein: CASSYSRRDSYEQYF. The CDR3 DNA reads TGTGCCAGCAGTTACTCGCGGCGGGACTCCTACGAGCAGTACTTC.

J is TRBJ1-2 and V is TRBV11-2; possible D gene TRBD1, 5 bases. The ends were cut back, 5 bases at V and 1 base at J, with 11 bases in the middle. This CDR3 region has 14 residues. CDR1 and CDR2 from the germline V gene are SGHAT and FQNNGV. In nucleotides, the CDR3 is TGTGCCAGCAGCCTGGGACTGATTAACTATGGCTACACCTTC. Encoded protein: CASSLGLINYGYTF.

The chain carries TRBV6-1 and TRBJ2-7; 7 bases match TRBD2. The germline V gene encodes CDR1 MNHNS and CDR2 SASEGT. J gave up 6 bases and V 5 bases, and 7 bases lay outside the gene matches. CDR3 length: 13 amino acids. The CDR3 is CASSFSGEGEQYV. CDR3 nucleotides: TGTGCCAGCAGTTTTTCGGGGGAGGGCGAGCAGTACGTC.

The V call is TRBV7-6, the J call TRBJ1-4, with D perhaps matching TRBD1 (5 bases). The germline CDR1 and CDR2 sequences are SGHVS and FNYEAQ. V lost 0 bases, J lost 8 bases, and 19 bases lay in between. There are 17 residues in the CDR3. This CDR3 reads CASSLAPSGGGGEKLFF. Here the CDR3 DNA reads TGTGCCAGCAGCTTAGCACCCTCGGGGGGAGGCGGCGAAAAACTGTTTTTT.

The chain recombines TRBV19 with TRBJ1-1; D not certain. The ends were cut back, 5 bases at V and 3 bases at J, with 4 bases in the middle. The CDR3 runs 11 residues. The germline V gene encodes CDR1 LNHDA and CDR2 SQIVND (reference sequence). The CDR3 coding sequence is TGTGCCAGTAGTGAGTACACTGAAGCTTTCTTT. Its translation: CASSEYTEAFF.

V and J are TRBV10-3 and TRBJ1-3; D might be TRBD1 (6 bases). The CDR3 runs to 16 residues. V lost 6 bases and J lost 0, with 15 bases in between. Germline V gene lookup returns CDR1 ENHRY and CDR2 SYGVKD. The DNA of the CDR3 is TGTGCCATCAGCCCTTTTGGGGGCCTCTCTGGAAACACCATATATTTT. It translates to CAISPFGGLSGNTIYF.